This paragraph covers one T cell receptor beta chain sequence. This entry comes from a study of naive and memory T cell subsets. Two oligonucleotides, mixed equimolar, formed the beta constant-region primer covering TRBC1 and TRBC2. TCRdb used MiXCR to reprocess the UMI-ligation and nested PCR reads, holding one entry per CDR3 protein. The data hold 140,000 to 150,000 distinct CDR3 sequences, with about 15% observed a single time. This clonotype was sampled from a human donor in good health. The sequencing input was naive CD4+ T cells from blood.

CDR3 protein: CSVEVLVYRSEAFF. CDR3 DNA: TGCAGCGTTGAAGTACTTGTTTATCGGTCTGAAGCTTTCTTT. The chain recombines TRBV29-1 with TRBJ1-1; no reliable D call. The germline CDR1 and CDR2 sequences are SQVTM and ANQGSEA. V gave up 1 base and J gave up 6 bases, with 15 bases separating them. CDR3 size: 14 residues.